What follows are 29 T cell receptor beta chains derived from one specimen sequenced in a study of cytomegalovirus exposure and HLA in healthy donors. Use of 60 Vbeta and 13 Jbeta primers characterized the PCR. Sequencing used immunoSEQ multiplex PCR; TCRdb keeps in-frame clones, though not all of them. The data hold 200,000 to 250,000 clones, with approximately 82% observed a single time. Sample: PBMCs. These receptors originate from a man aged 18 to 29 in good health and CMV-seronegative.

This chain links TRBV7-8 with TRBJ2-1, with TRBD2 matching 9 bases. The CDR3 is 15 amino acids. The germline V gene encodes CDR1 SGHVS and CDR2 FQNEAQ. V gave up 5 bases and J gave up 6 bases; unmatched junction bases: 8. CDR3 loop: CASSLVAGDINEQFF. CDR3 sequence (DNA): TGTGCCAGCAGCCTGGTAGCGGGAGATATCAATGAGCAGTTCTTC. The full variable domain, with the rest looked up from reference TRBV7-8 and TRBJ2-1, is GAGVSQSPRYKVAKRGQDVALRCDPISGHVSLFWYQQALGQGPEFLTYFQNEAQLDKSGLPSDRFFAERPEGSVSTLKIQRTQQEDSAVYLCASSLVAGDINEQFFGPGTRLTVL.

This clone was seen once. The genes are TRBV27 and TRBJ2-7, with 8 bases lining up with TRBD2. Germline CDR1 and CDR2: MNHEY and SMNVEV (reference sequence). The CDR3 spans 13 residues. Trimming took 6 bases from V and 3 from J; bases not matched to a gene: 4. The CDR3 DNA follows: TGTGCCAGCAGGGGACTAGTTAGCTACGAGCAGTACTTC. Encoded protein: CASRGLVSYEQYF.

This clone was recorded a few times. The chain has TRBV7-9 and TRBJ2-7; 10 bases are a match to TRBD1. Germline V gene data show CDR1 as SEHNR and CDR2 as FQNEAQ (reference sequence). Trimming took 5 bases from V and 6 from J; bases not matched to a gene: 16. This CDR3 comprises 17 residues. CDR3 DNA: TGTGCCAGCAGCCAGTACCCATTTGACAGGGGGCTCTCCGAGCAGTACTTC. This translates into CASSQYPFDRGLSEQYF.

This clone was counted a single time. The V gene is TRBV7-2, the J gene TRBJ1-1; D is undetermined. Between the trimmed V and J ends, which lost 1 base and 0 bases, there was a span of 6 bases. From germline, CDR1 is SGHTA and CDR2 FQGNSA. The CDR3 runs 14 residues. The CDR3 nucleotides read TGTGCCAGCAGCTTAGTTCCCTTGAACACTGAAGCTTTCTTT. Its translation: CASSLVPLNTEAFF.

The chain employs TRBV19 and TRBJ2-1; 11 nucleotides agree with TRBD1. Trimming took 7 bases from V and 6 from J; bases not matched to a gene: 8. The CDR3 totals 15 residues. Germline loops: CDR1 LNHDA, CDR2 SQIVND (reference sequence). CDR3 in amino acids: CASTFGDRGSNEQFF. CDR3 nucleotide sequence: TGTGCCAGTACCTTTGGGGACAGGGGGTCCAATGAGCAGTTCTTC.

The rearrangement uses TRBV29-1 and TRBJ1-4, with 7 bases lining up with TRBD1. With V trimmed by 5 bases and J by 4 bases, 4 bases remained unmatched. The CDR3 has 13 amino acids. Per germline, CDR1 SQVTM and CDR2 ANQGSEA. The CDR3 is CSVWTGDNEKLFF. As DNA, the CDR3 is TGCAGCGTTTGGACAGGTGATAATGAAAAACTGTTTTTT.

This clone was seen a single time. This chain links TRBV11-2 with TRBJ2-7, with a tentative D call TRBD1 (5 bases). CDR3 length equals 14 residues. Germline V lookup: CDR1 SGHAT, CDR2 FQNNGV. Trimming took off 5 bases at V and 3 bases at J, with 14 bases between the two ends. The DNA for the CDR3 is TGTGCCAGCAGCCCACGTGACAGACTCTACGAGCAGTACTTC. Translated, it gives CASSPRDRLYEQYF. The variable domain in full, completed from reference TRBV11-2 and TRBJ2-7, reads EAGVAQSPRYKIIEKRQSVAFWCNPISGHATLYWYQQILGQGPKLLIQFQNNGVVDDSQLPKDRFSAERLKGVDSTLKIQPAKLEDSAVYLCASSPRDRLYEQYFGPGTRLTVT.

The chain uses TRBV7-9 and TRBJ2-7, with 7 positions matching TRBD1. The CDR3 has 15 amino acids. CDR1 and CDR2 from the germline V gene are SEHNR and FQNEAQ (reference sequence). With V trimmed by 4 bases and J by 6 bases, 12 bases remained unmatched. The DNA for the CDR3 is TGTGCCAGCAGCTCCACTTTCGAGGGACAGACCGAGCAGTACTTC. It encodes CASSSTFEGQTEQYF.

J is TRBJ1-1 and V is TRBV29-1, with 7 bases that match TRBD1. V shed 4 bases and J 6 bases; nucleotides not matched to a gene: 8. The germline gives CDR1 SQVTM, CDR2 ANQGSEA. The CDR3 extends over 13 amino acids. CDR3 sequence: CSVGQGVRAEAFF. The CDR3 nucleotides read TGCAGCGTTGGGCAGGGGGTTCGCGCTGAAGCTTTCTTT. Full variable domain (missing parts from reference TRBV29-1 and TRBJ1-1): SAVISQKPSRDICQRGTSLTIQCQVDSQVTMMFWYRQQPGQSLTLIATANQGSEATYESGFVIDKFPISRPNLTFSTLTVSNMSPEDSSIYLCSVGQGVRAEAFFGQGTRLTVV.

J is TRBJ1-3 and V is TRBV4-2; 9 positions match TRBD1. The CDR3 is 13 residues long. Germline-derived CDR1 and CDR2 are LGHNA and YNFKEQ. Unmatched junction bases numbered 3, after V lost 4 bases and J lost 8 bases. CDR3 sequence: CASSRDRDDTIYF. The CDR3 nucleotides read TGTGCCAGCAGCCGGGACAGGGATGACACCATATATTTT.

This clone turned up a few times. The rearrangement links TRBV6-5 to TRBJ1-1, with 7 bases lining up with TRBD1. Germline V CDR1 and CDR2: MNHEY, SVGAGI. The CDR3 runs to 14 residues. J lost 1 base, V lost 6 bases, and 5 bases had no gene match. For the CDR3, the DNA is TGTGCCAGCAGCATGACAGGGACGAACACTGAAGCTTTCTTT. Encoded protein: CASSMTGTNTEAFF.

This clone was counted a few times. V usage is TRBV19 and J usage is TRBJ2-3; D possibly corresponds to TRBD1 (5 bases). Trimming pared 8 bases from V and 2 bases from J, leaving 14 bases between. The V gene's germline CDR1 is LNHDA and CDR2 SQIVND (reference sequence). The CDR3 length is 14 residues. The CDR3 protein is CASGDSSLTDTQYF. CDR3 bases: TGTGCCAGTGGCGACAGTTCCCTCACAGATACGCAGTATTTT. Based on the CDR3 plus reference TRBV19 and TRBJ2-3, the full variable domain is DGGITQSPKYLFRKEGQNVTLSCEQNLNHDAMYWYRQDPGQGLRLIYYSQIVNDFQKGDIAEGYSVSREKKESFPLTVTSAQKNPTAFYLCASGDSSLTDTQYFGPGTRLTVL.

The chain employs TRBV5-1 and TRBJ2-7; D uncertain. Germline V CDR1 and CDR2: SGHRS, YFSETQ. The V gene lost 4 bases and the J gene lost 5 bases, with 16 bases spanning the gap. The CDR3 has 14 amino acids. Written as DNA, the CDR3 is TGCGCCAGCAGCATATCCTCTCAGGTGGACGAGCAGTACTTC. Amino acid sequence: CASSISSQVDEQYF.

The chain recombines TRBV7-9 with TRBJ1-5, with 7 bases fitting TRBD1. Germline V CDR1 and CDR2: SEHNR, FQNEAQ (reference sequence). The CDR3 extends over 16 amino acids. V trimming: 5 bases; J trimming: 2 bases; junction bases outside the gene matches: 9. The DNA of the CDR3 is TGTGCCAGCAGCGGGGACAGCGTCGGGGGCAATCAGCCCCAGCATTTT. Translation: CASSGDSVGGNQPQHF.

The sample holds a few counts of this clone. The V call is TRBV27, the J call TRBJ2-2; 7 bases line up with TRBD2. CDR3 size: 15 residues. The V gene end was trimmed by 6 bases and the J gene end by 7 bases; junction bases not matched to a gene: 11. Germline CDR1 is MNHEY and CDR2 is SMNVEV (reference sequence). The CDR3 here is CASRGGSGGGGELFF. The CDR3 nucleotides read TGTGCCAGCAGGGGGGGTTCGGGAGGCGGCGGGGAGCTGTTTTTT.

The sample holds one count of this clone. This chain links TRBV28 with TRBJ1-2, with 7 positions matching TRBD1. This CDR3 is built from 14 residues. Germline values: CDR1 MDHEN, CDR2 SYDVKM. Trimming removed 6 bases from V and 4 bases from J; junction bases left unmatched: 8. CDR3 in amino acids: CASRPQGQIYGYTF. The DNA for the CDR3 is TGTGCCAGCAGGCCACAGGGACAGATCTATGGCTACACCTTC.

The chain combines TRBV5-1 with TRBJ1-2; D remains unclear. This CDR3 is built from 13 residues. V lost 2 bases to trimming and J lost 4 bases, with 9 bases between them. Germline V CDR1 and CDR2: SGHRS, YFSETQ. CDR3 amino acids: CASSFNSPYGYTF. The CDR3 DNA is TGCGCCAGCAGCTTTAACAGCCCCTATGGCTACACCTTC.

This chain joins TRBV28 and TRBJ1-2, with 8 bases matching TRBD1. CDR1 is MDHEN, CDR2 SYDVKM, per germline. The CDR3 runs to 15 residues. The V gene end was trimmed by 6 bases and the J gene end by 3 bases; junction bases not matched to a gene: 9. CDR3 DNA: TGTGCCAGCAGCCCAGGGGGCGGTCATTACTATGGCTACACCTTC. Translation: CASSPGGGHYYGYTF.

This chain connects TRBV5-5 to TRBJ1-2; a possible D gene is TRBD1 (6 bases). This CDR3 comprises 13 residues. V was pared by 0 bases and J by 5 bases, with 8 bases between. The V gene's germline CDR1 is SGHKS and CDR2 YYEKEE (reference sequence). The CDR3 is CASSLDREYGYTF. CDR3 bases: TGTGCCAGCAGCTTGGACAGGGAGTATGGCTACACCTTC.

The V gene is TRBV30, the J gene TRBJ2-1, with 8 bases identical to TRBD1. Trimming cost V 6 bases and J 8 bases; bases outside gene matches: 12. CDR3 length equals 14 residues. The germline V gene has CDR1 GTSNPN and CDR2 SVGIG (reference sequence). The chain's CDR3 is CACGGDRWPYEQFF. The CDR3, as DNA: TGTGCCTGCGGCGGGGACAGGTGGCCCTATGAGCAGTTCTTC.

V and J are TRBV7-9 and TRBJ2-7; 7 nucleotides line up with TRBD1. The ends lost 3 bases at V and 5 bases at J; junction bases unmatched: 7. The CDR3 loop spans 14 amino acids. Germline values: CDR1 SEHNR, CDR2 FQNEAQ (reference sequence). This CDR3 is CASSFATGVDEQYF. The CDR3 DNA sequence: TGTGCCAGCAGCTTCGCCACAGGGGTGGACGAGCAGTACTTC.

V usage is TRBV6-5 and J usage is TRBJ2-5; 9 nucleotides align to TRBD2. The J call may be mistaken, given a closer DNA end match to TRBJ2-7. From germline, CDR1 is MNHEY and CDR2 SVGAGI. The CDR3 contains 15 residues. The CDR3 nucleotides are TGTGCCAGCAGTTACCGTGATAGCGGGAGATACGAGCAGTACTTC. Translated, it gives CASSYRDSGRYEQYF.

The rearrangement joins TRBV2 to TRBJ2-7, with D hard to call. CDR1 is SNHLY, CDR2 FYNNEI, per germline. The CDR3 covers 12 residues. V lost 4 bases and J 1 base, leaving 5 bases between the germline ends. The CDR3 reads CASSVESYEQYF. CDR3 DNA: TGTGCCAGCAGTGTAGAGTCCTACGAGCAGTACTTC.

This rearrangement joins TRBV27 to TRBJ2-1; D not resolved. Trimming took 3 bases from V and 8 from J, leaving 11 bases between them. Germline V gene sequence: CDR1 MNHEY, CDR2 SMNVEV (reference sequence). There are 13 residues in the CDR3. For the CDR3, the DNA is TGTGCCAGCAGTTTCGTACCAAGCTATGAGCAGTTCTTC. It yields the protein CASSFVPSYEQFF.

The chain recombines TRBV6-5 with TRBJ2-7; D is undetermined. Deletions cut 5 bases from V and 2 bases from J, with 10 bases between. Germline V gene lookup returns CDR1 MNHEY and CDR2 SVGAGI. The CDR3 contains 13 residues. The DNA for the CDR3 is TGTGCCAGCAGTCCTCTCGGAGCCTACGAGCAGTACTTC. Amino acids: CASSPLGAYEQYF.

J is TRBJ1-6 and V is TRBV5-4; D is ambiguous. Trimming left V 3 bases short and J 10 bases short, with 11 bases between. This CDR3 has 13 residues. Germline assignment: CDR1 SGHNT and CDR2 YYREEE (reference sequence). In DNA, the CDR3 is TGTGCCAGCAGCTCAGCCCGGGAATCACCCCTCCACTTT. Encoded protein: CASSSARESPLHF.

The chain carries TRBV2 and TRBJ2-7, with D tentatively TRBD2 (6 bases). Trimming shortened V by 6 bases and J by 7 bases, and 22 bases separated the two germline ends. CDR3 length: 15 amino acids. The germline V gene has CDR1 SNHLY and CDR2 FYNNEI. The chain's CDR3 is CASSQLVLHAGEQYF. The CDR3 DNA follows: TGTGCCAGCAGCCAACTAGTCCTCCATGCGGGGGAGCAGTACTTC.

Points on this clone: Other nucleotide sequences in the sample specify the same CDR3. V is TRBV7-9 and J is TRBJ2-3; the D gene is possibly TRBD1 (6 bases). CDR1 is SEHNR, CDR2 FQNEAQ, per germline (reference sequence). Trimming cost V 5 bases and J 1 base, with 10 bases left between them. The CDR3 extends over 14 amino acids. Here the CDR3 reads CASSPRTGTDTQYF. The CDR3 DNA sequence: TGTGCCAGCAGCCCCAGGACAGGCACAGATACGCAGTATTTT.

This chain joins TRBV15 and TRBJ1-2, with a possible D match to TRBD1 (6 bases). This CDR3 comprises 15 residues. Trimming stripped 8 bases from V and 4 bases from J, with 20 bases between. CDR1 and CDR2 (germline): LNHNV, YYDKDF (reference sequence). The CDR3: CATERARGASYGYTF. The CDR3 coding sequence is TGTGCCACCGAAAGGGCCCGGGGGGCCAGCTATGGCTACACCTTC.